This passage covers 29 T cell receptor beta chains from one sample sequenced in a study of T cell responses to AZD1222 COVID-19 vaccine. The table came from immunoSEQ multiplex PCR; TCRdb's copy has only in-frame clones and leaves some out. The data contain some 140,000 clones, 90% to 95% of them seen just once; the ten biggest clones take up under 2%. The specimen comprised peripheral blood, sampled on day 0 of AZD1222 vaccination. The receptor source for this set is an adult in good health.

This chain links TRBV29-1 with TRBJ2-5; TRBD2 matches at 11 bases. Trimming took 6 bases from V and 5 from J; bases not matched to a gene: 26. Germline values: CDR1 SQVTM, CDR2 ANQGSEA. CDR3 length: 20 amino acids. This CDR3 reads CSVEGPLIAGGTSPVETQYF. CDR3 in DNA: TGCAGCGTCGAGGGACCGTTAATAGCGGGGGGGACCTCCCCCGTGGAGACCCAGTACTTC.

The chain carries TRBV24-1 and TRBJ2-3, with D possibly matching TRBD2 (6 bases). This CDR3 is 15 amino acids long. V lost 3 bases, J lost 5 bases, and 14 bases lay in between. From germline, CDR1 is KGHDR and CDR2 SFDVKD. In DNA, the CDR3 is TGTGCCACCAGTGATGGGAGGCCAGGGAAAGATACGCAGTATTTT. It is translated as CATSDGRPGKDTQYF.

The chain is built from TRBV12-3 or TRBV12-4 and TRBJ2-1, with no clear D. There are 13 residues in the CDR3. V lost 2 bases to trimming and J lost 7 bases, with 9 bases between them. The CDR3 coding sequence is TGTGCCAGCAGTTTAAGGGTTCAGAATGAGCAGTTCTTC. Protein product: CASSLRVQNEQFF.

The chain recombines TRBV6-4 with TRBJ2-5, with 9 bases identical to TRBD1. The V segment lost 7 bases and the J segment 2 bases; nucleotides outside the gene matches: 8. The CDR3 length is 15 residues. Germline values: CDR1 MRHNA, CDR2 SNTAGT. The CDR3 DNA reads as TGTGCCAGCATAAGGACAGGGGAGTTGCAAGAGACCCAGTACTTC. This translates into CASIRTGELQETQYF.

V gene TRBV5-6 combines with J gene TRBJ2-7, with a tentative D call TRBD2 (6 bases). V was trimmed by 3 bases and J by 7 bases, leaving 26 bases between them. CDR1 and CDR2 (germline): SGHDT, YYEEEE. The CDR3 runs to 17 residues. The DNA of the CDR3 is TGTGCCAGCAGCTCGCTATCCCTCCCGGGAGCCTTTCGGGAGCAGTACTTC. This codes for CASSSLSLPGAFREQYF.

V and J are TRBV5-1 and TRBJ1-2, with 8 bases that match TRBD1. CDR1 is SGHRS and CDR2 is YFSETQ in the germline V gene. V shed 1 base, J shed 4 bases, and the junction held 3 bases outside the gene matches. The CDR3 consists of 14 residues. The DNA for the CDR3 is TGCGCCAGCAGCTTGTTCGGACAGGGCTATGGCTACACCTTC. It codes for CASSLFGQGYGYTF. Drawing the rest from reference TRBV5-1 and TRBJ1-2, the complete variable domain is KAGVTQTPRYLIKTRGQQVTLSCSPISGHRSVSWYQQTPGQGLQFLFEYFSETQRNKGNFPGRFSGRQFSNSRSEMNVSTLELGDSALYLCASSLFGQGYGYTFGSGTRLTVV.

The chain couples TRBV15 to TRBJ2-7; D is perhaps TRBD2 (6 bases). The CDR3 contains 15 residues. Trimming took 0 bases from V and 2 from J, leaving 11 bases between them. Germline-derived CDR1 and CDR2 are LNHNV and YYDKDF (reference sequence). The CDR3 DNA reads as TGTGCCACCAGCAGAGATTTTGCGGGGACCTACGAGCAGTACTTC. Translation gives CATSRDFAGTYEQYF.

The CDR3 DNA reads as TGTGCCAGCAGTCGATCGAGGCAGGGATCGAAGGGAACTGAAGCTTTCTTT. Its translation is CASSRSRQGSKGTEAFF. The gene calls are TRBV27 and TRBJ1-1; weak D call: TRBD1 (5 bases). Looked up from germline, CDR1 is MNHEY and CDR2 is SMNVEV (reference sequence). The CDR3 is 17 amino acids. The V gene lost 5 bases and the J gene lost 5 bases, with 24 bases spanning the gap.

In this sample, this clone turned up a few times. The chain employs TRBV28 and TRBJ1-2; possibly TRBD1 for D (5 bases). The V end was cut by 3 bases, the J end by 4 bases, with 12 bases between. The germline V gene encodes CDR1 MDHEN and CDR2 SYDVKM. There are 14 residues in the CDR3. CDR3 coding DNA: TGTGCCAGCAGTTTCGGGGGAGAGGGCTATGGCTACACCTTC. Its protein is CASSFGGEGYGYTF.

The chain is built from TRBV29-1 and TRBJ1-2; D is possibly TRBD1 (6 bases). Trimming pared 0 bases from V and 7 bases from J, leaving 9 bases between. Germline V CDR1 and CDR2: SQVTM, ANQGSEA. The CDR3 covers 12 residues. CDR3 loop: CSVEEGRGGYTF. The DNA for the CDR3 is TGCAGCGTTGAAGAGGGCAGGGGTGGCTACACCTTC.

The chain links TRBV2 to TRBJ1-3; 7 positions agree with TRBD1. CDR3 length: 16 amino acids. The germline V gene encodes CDR1 SNHLY and CDR2 FYNNEI. With 4 bases clipped from V and 4 bases from J, the junction kept 10 bases outside the gene matches. This CDR3 reads CASSAPGQRGGNTIYF. The CDR3 nucleotides are TGTGCCAGCAGTGCCCCGGGACAGAGGGGGGGAAACACCATATATTTT.

This clone was detected only a few times. This chain uses TRBV14 with TRBJ1-1; D is uncertain. Germline V CDR1 and CDR2: SGHDN, FVKESK. The CDR3 loop spans 14 amino acids. Between the trimmed V and J ends, which lost 3 bases and 4 bases, there was a span of 12 bases. The CDR3, as DNA: TGTGCCAGCAGCCATTTAGGCCGGGGCACTGAAGCTTTCTTT. Translated, it gives CASSHLGRGTEAFF.

The V gene is TRBV27, the J gene TRBJ2-7; the D is unclear. The CDR3 loop spans 13 amino acids. The V gene's germline CDR1 is MNHEY and CDR2 SMNVEV (reference sequence). The germline V and J ends were trimmed by 5 bases and 5 bases, with 13 bases remaining between them. This chain's CDR3 is CASSEGYPNEQYF. The CDR3, as DNA: TGTGCCAGCAGTGAAGGGTACCCAAACGAGCAGTACTTC.

The chain joins TRBV21-1 to TRBJ2-7; TRBD1, as called in the table, went unchecked against the DNA. TRBV21-1 is a recognized pseudogene. There are 17 residues in the CDR3. CDR3 loop: CASSARDRYITPYEQYF. CDR3 nucleotide sequence: TGTGCCAGCAGCGCCAGGGACAGGTATATCACGCCCTACGAGCAGTACTTC.

The chain has TRBV5-1 and TRBJ1-2; maybe TRBD1 (5 bases). The CDR3 loop spans 17 amino acids. V was clipped by 0 bases and J by 6 bases, with 21 bases between them. The germline V gene has CDR1 SGHRS and CDR2 YFSETQ. CDR3 loop: CASSLAGGTGYGDGYTF. The CDR3 coding sequence is TGCGCCAGCAGCTTGGCCGGGGGGACCGGGTATGGGGATGGCTACACCTTC.

The chain recombines TRBV7-2 with TRBJ2-3; 10 nucleotides match TRBD2. This CDR3 has 16 amino acids. V was pared by 4 bases and J by 3 bases, with 7 bases of the junction left unmatched. CDR1 is SGHTA, CDR2 FQGNSA, per germline. The CDR3 region is CASSYRLAGGTDTQYF. The CDR3 DNA is TGTGCCAGCAGCTACCGACTAGCGGGTGGAACAGATACGCAGTATTTT.

The gene calls are TRBV27 and TRBJ1-5; no definite D call. This CDR3 contains 15 residues. The germline CDR1 and CDR2 sequences are MNHEY and SMNVEV (reference sequence). The ends were cut back, 6 bases at V and 5 bases at J, with 17 bases in the middle. This CDR3 is CASSLSIGPYQPQHF. The CDR3 DNA is TGTGCCAGCAGCCTTAGCATTGGGCCCTATCAGCCCCAGCATTTT.

The gene calls are TRBV14 and TRBJ2-5; TRBD2 matches at 10 bases. The CDR3 covers 14 residues. Germline CDR1 reads SGHDN; CDR2 reads FVKESK. Germline trimming cut 4 bases from V and 7 bases from J; bases unmatched to any gene: 6. CDR3 region: CASSPGLAGVTQYF. In DNA form, the CDR3 reads TGTGCCAGCAGCCCCGGTCTAGCGGGGGTGACCCAGTACTTC.

The V and J genes are TRBV6-5 and TRBJ1-3, with D perhaps TRBD1 (6 bases). This CDR3 region has 16 residues. V lost 0 bases and J 0 bases, leaving 9 bases between the germline ends. Germline CDR1 is MNHEY and CDR2 is SVGAGI. The CDR3 loop reads CASSYSQGPSGNTIYF. CDR3 sequence (DNA): TGTGCCAGCAGTTACTCGCAGGGGCCCTCTGGAAACACCATATATTTT.

The chain combines TRBV12-3 or TRBV12-4 with TRBJ2-1; D gene uncertain. V shed 6 bases and J shed 9 bases, with 15 bases lying between them. CDR3 size: 13 residues. CDR3 nucleotide sequence: TGTGCCAGCAGATCAGACACCCCTGGTGAGCAGTTCTTC. As protein: CASRSDTPGEQFF.

The J gene is TRBJ1-2, the V gene TRBV7-9; D is possibly TRBD1 (6 bases). V was cut by 8 bases and J by 6 bases, with 13 bases left in between. CDR1 and CDR2 from the germline V gene are SEHNR and FQNEAQ (reference sequence). The CDR3 is 12 residues long. In nucleotides, the CDR3 is TGTGCCAGCGCTTCGGAGGGGGATGGCTACACCTTC. Translating it yields CASASEGDGYTF.

This chain connects TRBV5-6 to TRBJ1-6; tentatively, D is TRBD1 (6 bases). V gave up 4 bases and J gave up 9 bases, with 17 bases separating them. Germline assignment: CDR1 SGHDT and CDR2 YYEEEE. CDR3 length equals 15 residues. This CDR3 reads CASSLLDRMGSPLHF. In nucleotides, the CDR3 is TGTGCCAGCAGCCTCCTCGACAGGATGGGTTCACCCCTCCACTTT.

The chain carries TRBV3-1 (or the pseudogene TRBV3-2) and TRBJ2-1, with 7 nucleotides matching TRBD2. The J segment lost 4 bases and the V segment lost 5 bases, leaving 5 bases of the junction unmatched. There are 14 residues in the CDR3. Germline V CDR1 and CDR2: LGHDT, YNNKEL (reference sequence). CDR3 DNA sequence: TGTGCCAGCAGCAGCTGGGAGGGGTACAATGAGCAGTTCTTC. It specifies CASSSWEGYNEQFF.

In this sample, this clone turned up once. The V call is TRBV14, the J call TRBJ2-1; no reliable D call. CDR3 length: 17 amino acids. V dropped 0 bases and J dropped 5 bases, with 17 bases sitting between them. Germline V CDR1 and CDR2: SGHDN, FVKESK. CDR3 loop: CASSQDFVWVGNNEQFF. The CDR3 DNA sequence: TGTGCCAGCAGCCAAGATTTTGTTTGGGTTGGGAACAATGAGCAGTTCTTC.

The rearrangement links TRBV27 to TRBJ1-5; no clear D gene. This CDR3 region has 12 residues. The germline V gene has CDR1 MNHEY and CDR2 SMNVEV (reference sequence). The V gene lost 2 bases and the J gene lost 5 bases, with 4 bases spanning the gap. The CDR3 bases are TGTGCCAGCAGTTTACCCCATCAGCCCCAGCATTTT. It encodes CASSLPHQPQHF.

The rearrangement uses TRBV11-2 and TRBJ2-4, with D tentatively TRBD1 (5 bases). CDR1 is SGHAT, CDR2 FQNNGV, per germline. This CDR3 contains 15 residues. V lost 1 base to trimming and J lost 4 bases, with 11 bases between them. The DNA of the CDR3 is TGTGCCAGCAGCTTAGCACAGACAGCAAAAAACATTCAGTACTTC. Protein product: CASSLAQTAKNIQYF.

This clone was observed once. This chain uses TRBV4-3 with TRBJ1-4, with D possibly TRBD1 on 6 matching bases. Germline V gene sequence: CDR1 LGHNA, CDR2 YSLEER. The ends were cut back, 2 bases at V and 3 bases at J, with 13 bases in the middle. This CDR3 is built from 16 residues. CDR3 nucleotides: TGCGCCAGCAGCCAATTATCGGACAGTCCTAATGAAAAACTGTTTTTT. This codes for CASSQLSDSPNEKLFF.

Here the CDR3 reads CASSPGEYGNTIYF. In DNA form, the CDR3 reads TGTGCCAGCAGCCCCGGGGAGTACGGAAACACCATATATTTT. This chain connects TRBV5-8 to TRBJ1-3; D unresolved. Germline V gene sequence: CDR1 SGHTS, CDR2 YDEGEE. The CDR3 spans 14 residues. V was pared by 4 bases and J by 4 bases, with 12 bases between.

With regard to this clone: Germline and junction disagree at one end, which may indicate a read error. This CDR3 is CASSITGGLAFF. The CDR3 DNA reads as TGTGCCAGCAGCATAACAGGGGGATTAGCTTTCTTT. The V and J genes are TRBV7-3 and TRBJ1-1; the match to TRBD1 covers 8 bases. The CDR3 is 12 amino acids. The germline CDR1 and CDR2 sequences are SGHTA and FQGTGA.